The 2 T cell receptor beta chains reported below all come from one sample, sequenced in a study of T cell responses to AZD1222 COVID-19 vaccine. This table comes from immunoSEQ multiplex PCR, and its TCRdb copy is limited to in-frame clones, with some not included. The table has roughly 98,000 clones, about 88% seen once; the top ten hold around a sixth. Source: peripheral blood, taken 28 days after the second AZD1222 dose. Receptors originate from an adult who received the AZD1222 COVID-19 vaccine.

This clone was counted a single time. This sequence joins TRBV6-5 and TRBJ2-5, with D uncertain. This CDR3 has 13 amino acids. The germline gives CDR1 MNHEY, CDR2 SVGAGI. V lost 7 bases and J 1 base, leaving 10 bases between the germline ends. As DNA, the CDR3 is TGTGCCAGCAACCCAGACCTCCAAGAGACCCAGTACTTC. This gives the protein CASNPDLQETQYF.

The chain links TRBV2 to TRBJ1-5; the D is unclear. This CDR3 has 16 amino acids. The V end was cut by 6 bases, the J end by 7 bases, with 22 bases between. Germline V gene sequence: CDR1 SNHLY, CDR2 FYNNEI. As DNA, the CDR3 is TGTGCCAGCAGAGAATCGATTAGGGCAGGTGGACAGCCCCAGCATTTT. Translated, it gives CASRESIRAGGQPQHF. The complete variable domain, with remaining parts taken from reference TRBV2 and TRBJ1-5, reads EPEVTQTPSHQVTQMGQEVILRCVPISNHLYFYWYRQILGQKVEFLVSFYNNEISEKSEIFDDQFSVERPDGSNFTLKIRSTKLEDSAMYFCASRESIRAGGQPQHFGDGTRLSIL.